Below are 28 T cell receptor beta chains sequenced from a single sample in a study of blood T cells in healthy people across ages. Primers used in a second PCR of roughly 6 to 11 cycles were a sample-barcoded 5' primer and a J-beta primer mix. TCRdb re-called the 5' RACE reads with MiXCR, one entry per CDR3 protein. The table includes about 1.1 million distinct CDR3 sequences, roughly two fifths detected once. Sequenced: blood. The receptor set was obtained from a man aged 18-30 years in good health.

On this clonotype: This may arise from a read error, as a much more abundant clone is one base away. The chain joins TRBV7-9 to TRBJ2-7; TRBD1 matches at 7 bases. Trimming cost V 5 bases and J 2 bases; bases outside gene matches: 6. Germline V CDR1 and CDR2: SEHNR, FQNEAQ (reference sequence). The CDR3 length is 14 residues. The CDR3 sequence: CASSVLGGAYEQYF. Here the CDR3 DNA reads TGTGCCAGCAGCGTTTTAGGGGGCGCCTACGAGCAGTACTTC.

The sample holds many counts of this clonotype. The J gene is TRBJ1-1, the V gene TRBV5-1; D possibly corresponds to TRBD1 (5 bases). Trimming stripped 0 bases from V and 1 base from J, with 7 bases between. The CDR3 consists of 14 residues. From germline, CDR1 is SGHRS and CDR2 YFSETQ. The CDR3 region has the DNA TGCGCCAGCAGCTTGGGACAGCCGAACACTGAAGCTTTCTTT. Translating it yields CASSLGQPNTEAFF.

This clonotype was detected a few times. The chain is built from TRBV12-3 or TRBV12-4 and TRBJ1-1; D is possibly TRBD1 (6 bases). The CDR3 extends over 15 amino acids. Deletions cut 8 bases from V and 5 bases from J, with 21 bases between. The CDR3: CASAHETGQRTEAFF. Written as DNA, the CDR3 is TGTGCCAGCGCCCATGAGACCGGACAGCGGACTGAAGCTTTCTTT.

This clonotype was observed a few times. The chain is built from TRBV6-6 and TRBJ1-2, with 7 bases lining up with TRBD1. The CDR3 contains 14 residues. J lost 4 bases, V lost 7 bases, and 9 bases had no gene match. The V gene's germline CDR1 is MNHNY and CDR2 SVGAGI (reference sequence). The CDR3 loop is CASTPLGTAYGYTF. The CDR3 DNA is TGTGCCAGCACCCCTCTCGGGACAGCCTATGGCTACACCTTC.

The rearrangement links TRBV7-2 to TRBJ2-5; 10 nucleotides agree with TRBD2. The length of the CDR3 is 16 residues. From germline, CDR1 is SGHTA and CDR2 FQGNSA. Unmatched junction bases numbered 14, after V lost 2 bases and J lost 11 bases. CDR3 nucleotide sequence: TGTGCCAGCAGCTTAAGGAGCGGGGGGGCTGGCAATGAGCAGTACTTC. This translates into CASSLRSGGAGNEQYF.

This clonotype was found a few times. The chain is built from TRBV28 and TRBJ2-7, with TRBD2 identical over 9 bases. The J segment lost 2 bases and the V segment lost 7 bases, leaving 6 bases of the junction unmatched. CDR1 MDHEN and CDR2 SYDVKM come from the germline V gene. The CDR3 contains 14 residues. CDR3 DNA: TGTGCCAGCACCCTAGCGGGATCCACCTACGAGCAGTACTTC. It specifies CASTLAGSTYEQYF.

This clonotype was observed a few times. V and J are TRBV20-1 and TRBJ2-1; TRBD1 aligns across 12 bases. The germline CDR1 and CDR2 sequences are DFQATT and SNEGSKA (reference sequence). V lost 1 base, J lost 6 bases, and 4 bases stayed unmatched. The CDR3 spans 15 residues. The CDR3 DNA sequence: TGCAGTGCTAGAGCAGGGGACAGGGGGCCCAATGAGCAGTTCTTC. This sequence encodes CSARAGDRGPNEQFF.

The gene calls are TRBV9 and TRBJ2-3; TRBD1 matches 7 bases. Per the germline V gene, CDR1 is SGDLS and CDR2 is YYNGEE. The CDR3 extends over 18 amino acids. J gave up 1 base and V 0 bases, and 11 bases lay outside the gene matches. Here the CDR3 DNA reads TGTGCCAGCAGCGTAGGAAACAGGGGTGTTAGTGGCACAGATACGCAGTATTTT. Protein: CASSVGNRGVSGTDTQYF.

Only a few counts were recorded for this clonotype. The J gene is TRBJ1-5, the V gene TRBV27; D is unclear. Germline V gives CDR1 MNHEY, CDR2 SMNVEV (reference sequence). V gave up 5 bases and J gave up 6 bases, with 14 bases separating them. The CDR3 is 14 residues long. The CDR3 region is CASSPRARPQPQHF. The CDR3 nucleotides are TGTGCCAGCAGTCCAAGGGCCCGCCCTCAGCCCCAGCATTTT.

This clonotype appeared a few times. The chain joins TRBV6-5 to TRBJ2-1; either TRBD1 or TRBD2 may supply D (6 bases each). This CDR3 is 16 amino acids long. V was pared by 6 bases and J by 4 bases, with 19 bases between. Looked up from germline, CDR1 is MNHEY and CDR2 is SVGAGI. CDR3: CASSPVEGVSYNEQFF. The CDR3 DNA sequence: TGTGCCAGCAGCCCGGTGGAGGGGGTCTCTTACAATGAGCAGTTCTTC.

This clonotype turned up a few times. The chain has TRBV18 and TRBJ2-7, with 9 positions matching TRBD1. J was trimmed by 3 bases and V by 4 bases; bases with no gene match: 7. CDR3 length equals 15 residues. The germline CDR1 and CDR2 sequences are KGHSH and LQKENI. CDR3: CASSLGQGNIYEQYF. In DNA form, the CDR3 reads TGTGCCAGCTCACTCGGACAGGGGAATATCTACGAGCAGTACTTC.

J is TRBJ2-3 and V is TRBV11-2, with D possibly TRBD2 on 6 matching bases. CDR1 SGHAT and CDR2 FQNNGV come from the germline V gene. The V end lost 1 base, the J end lost 9 bases, and 14 bases lay between the germline ends. The length of the CDR3 is 14 residues. CDR3 DNA: TGTGCCAGCAGCTTAGGCATGGACCGGGGGACGCAGTATTTT. Amino acids: CASSLGMDRGTQYF. Variable domain in full (rest from reference TRBV11-2 and TRBJ2-3): EAGVAQSPRYKIIEKRQSVAFWCNPISGHATLYWYQQILGQGPKLLIQFQNNGVVDDSQLPKDRFSAERLKGVDSTLKIQPAKLEDSAVYLCASSLGMDRGTQYFGPGTRLTVL.

The chain joins TRBV7-9 to TRBJ2-6; the match to TRBD1 covers 9 bases. The CDR3 contains 19 residues. Unmatched junction bases numbered 15, after V lost 5 bases and J lost 4 bases. Germline V lookup: CDR1 SEHNR, CDR2 FQNEAQ (reference sequence). CDR3 sequence: CASSIKTGGTTTGANVLTF. CDR3 coding DNA: TGTGCCAGCAGCATCAAAACAGGGGGCACAACAACCGGGGCCAACGTCCTGACTTTC.

This clonotype was observed at least ten times. The CDR3 region is CSVDPGGVDTQYF. DNA of the CDR3: TGCAGCGTTGACCCCGGGGGGGTTGATACGCAGTATTTT. This chain uses TRBV29-1 with TRBJ2-3; 8 bases match TRBD2. The V gene's germline CDR1 is SQVTM and CDR2 ANQGSEA. V shed 3 bases, J shed 6 bases, and the junction held 5 bases outside the gene matches. CDR3 size: 13 residues.

The rearrangement uses TRBV20-1 and TRBJ2-4, with a possible D match to TRBD2 (5 bases). Germline V gene lookup returns CDR1 DFQATT and CDR2 SNEGSKA (reference sequence). The CDR3 totals 14 residues. V was clipped by 6 bases and J by 0 bases, with 12 bases between them. The CDR3 spells CSAWPGGAKNIQYF. CDR3 DNA: TGCAGTGCCTGGCCCGGAGGAGCCAAAAACATTCAGTACTTC.

This clonotype was seen a handful of times. This chain uses TRBV5-1 with TRBJ1-4; 8 nucleotides line up with TRBD1. The length of the CDR3 is 15 residues. Unmatched junction bases numbered 7, after V lost 3 bases and J lost 6 bases. Germline values: CDR1 SGHRS, CDR2 YFSETQ. CDR3 region: CASSSGGQVDEKLFF. The CDR3 DNA reads as TGCGCCAGCAGCTCGGGGGGACAGGTGGATGAAAAACTGTTTTTT.

This clonotype was counted many times. The chain is built from TRBV10-3 and TRBJ2-4; weak D call: TRBD2 (6 bases). Germline loops: CDR1 ENHRY, CDR2 SYGVKD. This CDR3 has 15 residues. V lost 0 bases and J 8 bases, leaving 14 bases between the germline ends. The CDR3 bases are TGTGCCATCAGTGAGTCGGAGGGAGTGGTAGACATTCAGTACTTC. Amino acids: CAISESEGVVDIQYF.

There are a few counts of this clonotype. The chain combines TRBV13 with TRBJ1-1; D might be TRBD1 (6 bases). The germline V gene has CDR1 PRHDT and CDR2 FYEKMQ (reference sequence). The CDR3 consists of 17 residues. V gave up 5 bases and J gave up 1 base, with 20 bases separating them. The CDR3 is CASSLSYRTDKNTEAFF. DNA for the CDR3: TGTGCCAGCAGCCTTTCTTACCGGACAGACAAGAACACTGAAGCTTTCTTT.

Only a few counts were recorded for this clonotype. This chain joins TRBV5-1 and TRBJ2-3, with TRBD1 matching 10 bases. Per germline, CDR1 SGHRS and CDR2 YFSETQ. The CDR3 runs to 16 residues. J gave up 4 bases and V 3 bases, and 8 bases lay outside the gene matches. The DNA of the CDR3 is TGCGCCAGCAGCTCTAAGACAGGGGGCATCGCAGATACGCAGTATTTT. Translation gives CASSSKTGGIADTQYF.

This chain uses TRBV29-1 with TRBJ2-5, with 9 bases aligning to TRBD2. Germline lookup yields CDR1 SQVTM and CDR2 ANQGSEA. V lost 8 bases, J lost 5 bases, and 15 bases stayed unmatched. The CDR3 has 15 residues. CDR3 loop: CSIRQGRTSVETQYF. The CDR3 DNA reads TGCAGCATCAGGCAAGGTCGGACTAGCGTCGAGACCCAGTACTTC.

The chain links TRBV20-1 to TRBJ2-1, with 10 bases aligning to TRBD2. Per germline, CDR1 DFQATT and CDR2 SNEGSKA (reference sequence). The CDR3 is made up of 16 amino acids. V shed 0 bases and J 4 bases; nucleotides not matched to a gene: 6. The CDR3 nucleotides are TGCAGTGCTAGAGATAAAGCGGGAGGGCTTTACAATGAGCAGTTCTTC. Its translation is CSARDKAGGLYNEQFF.

Only a few counts were recorded for this clonotype. The chain carries TRBV20-1 and TRBJ1-4; D is unclear. The CDR3 contains 13 residues. V was trimmed by 3 bases and J by 7 bases, leaving 12 bases between them. Germline CDR1 reads DFQATT; CDR2 reads SNEGSKA (reference sequence). CDR3 sequence: CSASGRAGEKLFF. The CDR3 nucleotides read TGCAGTGCTAGTGGGCGGGCGGGTGAAAAACTGTTTTTT.

This chain links TRBV12-5 with TRBJ2-3; D uncertain. V lost 6 bases, J lost 0 bases, and 10 bases lay in between. This CDR3 spans 14 amino acids. Per germline, CDR1 LGHNT and CDR2 FRNRAP. DNA for the CDR3: TGTGCTAGTGGGCGATCTACTAGCACAGATACGCAGTATTTT. This codes for CASGRSTSTDTQYF.

The chain recombines TRBV7-8 with TRBJ2-5; D unclear. V was cut by 0 bases and J by 4 bases, with 12 bases left in between. The CDR3 totals 15 residues. Germline-derived CDR1 and CDR2 are SGHVS and FQNEAQ. Here the CDR3 reads CASSLAGSRLETQYF. The DNA for the CDR3 is TGTGCCAGCAGCTTAGCAGGGTCACGGTTAGAGACCCAGTACTTC.

The chain uses TRBV5-6 and TRBJ1-1; D is unresolved. The CDR3 contains 14 residues. Germline assignment: CDR1 SGHDT and CDR2 YYEEEE. The V end lost 2 bases, the J end lost 0 bases, and 8 bases lay between the germline ends. The CDR3 nucleotides are TGTGCCAGCAGCTTAGGTATCGTGAACACTGAAGCTTTCTTT. Translation: CASSLGIVNTEAFF.

CDR3 sequence reads: CASGTGSSYGYTF. The DNA for the CDR3 is TGTGCTAGTGGTACAGGGTCCAGCTATGGCTACACCTTC. The chain combines TRBV12-5 with TRBJ1-2; D possibly corresponds to TRBD1 (6 bases). Germline CDR1 is LGHNT and CDR2 is FRNRAP. The CDR3 is 13 amino acids. V lost 5 bases and J 4 bases, leaving 11 bases between the germline ends.

Concerning this clonotype itself: A much larger clone differs by one base, so this may be a read error. The chain employs TRBV4-3 and TRBJ1-2; weak D call: TRBD1 (5 bases). The V gene's germline CDR1 is LGHNA and CDR2 YSLEER. The CDR3 spans 14 residues. This CDR3 is CTSSQDRQGYGYTF. The CDR3 bases are TGCACCAGCAGCCAAGATAGGCAGGGCTACGGCTACACCTTC.

A few counts support this clonotype. CDR3 residues: CASSQEAAWGNQPQHF. DNA for the CDR3: TGTGCCAGCAGCCAAGAGGCCGCGTGGGGCAATCAGCCCCAGCATTTT. The chain has TRBV4-2 and TRBJ1-5, with unresolved D. The CDR3 consists of 16 residues. Per the germline V gene, CDR1 is LGHNA and CDR2 is YNFKEQ. V lost 0 bases to trimming and J lost 2 bases, with 11 bases between them.